These 15 T cell receptor beta chains came from one sample sequenced in a study of radiotherapy plus CTLA-4 blockade in lung cancer. TCRdb keeps only in-frame clones here, not all; method: immunoSEQ multiplex PCR. The sample holds 25,000 to 35,000 clones, approximately 78% seen once. The sequences come from peripheral blood, collected from a patient treated with radiotherapy plus ipilimumab. Receptors were obtained from a human donor with non-small cell lung cancer who had stable disease on radiotherapy plus ipilimumab.

Remarks on this clone: The identical CDR3 is also encoded by other nucleotide sequences in the sample. V is TRBV11-3 and J is TRBJ1-1; no clear D gene. This CDR3 is 13 amino acids long. Germline-derived CDR1 and CDR2 are SGHNT and YENEEA. V shed 2 bases and J shed 1 base, with 5 bases lying between them. This CDR3 is CASSLLQNTEAFF. Here the CDR3 DNA reads TGTGCCAGCAGCTTACTACAGAACACTGAAGCTTTCTTT.

This clone occurred a few times. The gene calls are TRBV30 and TRBJ1-1, with D uncertain. There are 14 residues in the CDR3. V was shortened by 0 bases and J by 0 bases, with 8 bases between the two germline ends. The germline gives CDR1 GTSNPN, CDR2 SVGIG (reference sequence). The CDR3 bases are TGTGCCTGGAGTGTTGGACTCCTGAACACTGAAGCTTTCTTT. Translation: CAWSVGLLNTEAFF.

The sample holds a few counts of this clone. The genes are TRBV21-1 and TRBJ1-1. TRBV21-1 corresponds to a pseudogene. There are 18 residues in the CDR3. The CDR3 spells CASSKLPVQEGMNTEAFF. DNA for the CDR3: TGTGCCAGCAGCAAACTACCAGTCCAAGAGGGTATGAACACTGAAGCTTTCTTT.

This clone came up once. This chain connects TRBV4-3 to TRBJ2-2; 8 positions match TRBD1. The CDR3 is made up of 17 amino acids. Germline loops: CDR1 LGHNA, CDR2 YSLEER. J lost 6 bases, V lost 0 bases, and 9 bases had no gene match. CDR3 amino acids: CASSQDFAHRGSGELFF. The CDR3 bases are TGCGCCAGCAGCCAAGATTTCGCCCACAGGGGGTCCGGGGAGCTGTTTTTT.

The chain has TRBV6-5 and TRBJ2-7, with D tentatively TRBD1 (5 bases). The CDR3 is made up of 11 amino acids. Germline CDR1 MNHEY, CDR2 SVGAGI. V was clipped by 5 bases and J by 5 bases, with 7 bases between them. In DNA form, the CDR3 reads TGTGCCAGCAGTCGACAGAACGAGCAGTACTTC. Its translation: CASSRQNEQYF.

This chain links TRBV2 with TRBJ1-5; a possible D gene is TRBD1 (5 bases). Germline V lookup: CDR1 SNHLY, CDR2 FYNNEI. This CDR3 contains 14 residues. V lost 2 bases, J lost 8 bases, and 13 bases lay in between. The CDR3: CASSELGGGEPQHF. The CDR3 DNA sequence: TGTGCCAGCAGTGAATTGGGTGGAGGGGAGCCCCAGCATTTT.

This chain connects TRBV2 to TRBJ2-1; no firm D call. Germline V gene data show CDR1 as SNHLY and CDR2 as FYNNEI. This CDR3 contains 11 residues. Trimming stripped 6 bases from V and 4 bases from J, with 4 bases between. DNA of the CDR3: TGTGCCAGCAGAGAATACAATGAGCAGTTCTTC. Encoded protein: CASREYNEQFF.

There are a few counts of this clone. The chain carries TRBV5-1 and TRBJ1-3, with D maybe TRBD1 (5 bases). V was shortened by 0 bases and J by 4 bases, with 14 bases between the two germline ends. CDR3 length equals 16 residues. Germline CDR1 SGHRS, CDR2 YFSETQ. CDR3 amino acids: CASSLGRQGRGNTIYF. The DNA for the CDR3 is TGCGCCAGCAGCTTGGGGCGCCAGGGCCGAGGAAACACCATATATTTT.

J is TRBJ1-1 and V is TRBV6-6; 7 nucleotides align to TRBD1. The V segment lost 6 bases and the J segment 10 bases; nucleotides outside the gene matches: 8. The CDR3 loop spans 12 amino acids. Germline values: CDR1 MNHNY, CDR2 SVGAGI (reference sequence). CDR3 nucleotides: TGTGCCAGCAGACTGGAACAGGGGATAGCTTTCTTT. It encodes CASRLEQGIAFF.

A few counts support this clone. This sequence joins TRBV19 and TRBJ2-7, with D uncertain. In germline, CDR1 is LNHDA, CDR2 SQIVND (reference sequence). V was cut by 2 bases and J by 1 base, with 9 bases left in between. The CDR3 extends over 14 amino acids. In nucleotides, the CDR3 is TGTGCCAGTAGTATACAGGCCGATTCCTACGAGCAGTACTTC. This sequence encodes CASSIQADSYEQYF.

The chain recombines TRBV9 with TRBJ1-3; D call uncertain. Trimming stripped 0 bases from V and 0 bases from J, with 10 bases between. CDR3 length: 16 amino acids. CDR1 and CDR2 (germline): SGDLS, YYNGEE. This CDR3 reads CASSVAIGDSGNTIYF. The CDR3 region has the DNA TGTGCCAGCAGCGTAGCTATCGGGGACTCTGGAAACACCATATATTTT.

This clone was seen once. The genes are TRBV9 and TRBJ2-7; 11 bases line up with TRBD1. The V segment lost 0 bases and the J segment 3 bases; nucleotides outside the gene matches: 5. Germline CDR1 is SGDLS and CDR2 is YYNGEE. This CDR3 comprises 16 residues. Here the CDR3 reads CASSVGLGTGGYEQYF. The CDR3 DNA reads TGTGCCAGCAGCGTAGGTTTAGGGACAGGGGGCTACGAGCAGTACTTC.

The rearrangement uses TRBV5-1 and TRBJ1-1; 8 bases are shared with TRBD1. V was clipped by 3 bases and J by 0 bases; unmatched bases: 4. CDR1 is SGHRS, CDR2 YFSETQ, per germline. This CDR3 spans 15 amino acids. CDR3 in amino acids: CASSSLTGVNTEAFF. CDR3 coding DNA: TGCGCCAGCAGCTCCCTGACAGGGGTGAACACTGAAGCTTTCTTT.

The V gene is TRBV6-5, the J gene TRBJ2-7, with 8 bases that match TRBD1. The junction had 7 bases not matched to a gene; V was cut back by 8 bases and J by 1 base. Germline lookup yields CDR1 MNHEY and CDR2 SVGAGI. The CDR3 sequence is 14 residues long. The CDR3 protein is CASGQGWNSYEQYF. CDR3 DNA sequence: TGTGCCAGCGGACAGGGATGGAATTCCTACGAGCAGTACTTC.

The sample holds a few counts of this clone. This chain joins TRBV9 and TRBJ1-1, with D possibly TRBD1 on 6 matching bases. Germline loops: CDR1 SGDLS, CDR2 YYNGEE. The CDR3 has 14 residues. Trimming cost V 1 base and J 1 base, with 8 bases left between them. Here the CDR3 reads CASSVKGGNTEAFF. The CDR3 DNA follows: TGTGCCAGCAGCGTAAAGGGGGGGAACACTGAAGCTTTCTTT.